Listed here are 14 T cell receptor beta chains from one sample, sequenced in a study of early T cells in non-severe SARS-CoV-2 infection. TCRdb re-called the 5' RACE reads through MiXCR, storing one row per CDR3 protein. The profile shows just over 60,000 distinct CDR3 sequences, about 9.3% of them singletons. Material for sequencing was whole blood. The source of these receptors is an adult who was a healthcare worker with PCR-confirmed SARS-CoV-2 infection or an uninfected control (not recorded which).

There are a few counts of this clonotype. This CDR3 reads CASREYRAETQYF. The CDR3 DNA follows: TGTGCCAGCAGGGAATACAGGGCAGAGACCCAGTACTTC. The chain uses TRBV6-5 and TRBJ2-5; possible D gene TRBD1, 6 bases. Between the trimmed V and J ends, which lost 6 bases and 4 bases, there was a span of 12 bases. The length of the CDR3 is 13 residues. CDR1 and CDR2 from the germline V gene are MNHEY and SVGAGI.

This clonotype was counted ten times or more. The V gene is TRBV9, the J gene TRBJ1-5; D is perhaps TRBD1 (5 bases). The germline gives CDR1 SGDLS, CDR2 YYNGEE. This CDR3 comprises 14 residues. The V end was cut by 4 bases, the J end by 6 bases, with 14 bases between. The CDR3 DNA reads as TGTGCCAGCAGCTTATCAGACAGCGGTCAGCCCCAGCATTTT. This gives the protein CASSLSDSGQPQHF.

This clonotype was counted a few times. CDR3 sequence reads: CASSAGSINTEAFF. The CDR3 region has the DNA TGTGCCAGCAGTGCTGGTAGCATAAACACTGAAGCTTTCTTT. The chain is built from TRBV2 and TRBJ1-1; D gene unclear. The germline gives CDR1 SNHLY, CDR2 FYNNEI. This CDR3 contains 14 residues. V shed 4 bases and J shed 2 bases, with 11 bases lying between them.

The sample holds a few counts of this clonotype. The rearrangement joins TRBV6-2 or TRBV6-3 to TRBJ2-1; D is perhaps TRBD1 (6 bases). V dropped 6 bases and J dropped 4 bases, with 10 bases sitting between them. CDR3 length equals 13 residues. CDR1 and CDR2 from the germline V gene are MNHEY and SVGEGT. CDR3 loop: CASRTQGYNEQFF. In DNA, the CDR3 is TGTGCCAGCAGAACACAGGGTTACAATGAGCAGTTCTTC.

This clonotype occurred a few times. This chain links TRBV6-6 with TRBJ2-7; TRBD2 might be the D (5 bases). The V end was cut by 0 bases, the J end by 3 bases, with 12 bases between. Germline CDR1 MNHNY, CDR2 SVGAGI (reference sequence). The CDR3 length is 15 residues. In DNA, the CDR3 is TGTGCCAGCAGTTACTCGAACAGCGGCAACTACGAGCAGTACGTC. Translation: CASSYSNSGNYEQYV.

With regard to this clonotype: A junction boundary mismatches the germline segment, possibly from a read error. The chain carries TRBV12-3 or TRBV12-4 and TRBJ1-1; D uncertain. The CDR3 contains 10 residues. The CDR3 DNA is TGTGCCAGCAGTTTGTATTGGCTTTCTTTT. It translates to CASSLYWLSF.

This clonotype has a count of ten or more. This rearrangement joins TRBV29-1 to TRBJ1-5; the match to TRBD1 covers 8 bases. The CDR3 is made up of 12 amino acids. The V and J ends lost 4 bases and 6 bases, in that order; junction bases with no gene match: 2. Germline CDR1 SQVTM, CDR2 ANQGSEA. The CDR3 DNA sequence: TGCAGCGTTGGGACAGGGACTCAGCCCCAGCATTTT. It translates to CSVGTGTQPQHF. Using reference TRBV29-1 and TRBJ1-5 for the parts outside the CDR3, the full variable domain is SAVISQKPSRDICQRGTSLTIQCQVDSQVTMMFWYRQQPGQSLTLIATANQGSEATYESGFVIDKFPISRPNLTFSTLTVSNMSPEDSSIYLCSVGTGTQPQHFGDGTRLSIL.

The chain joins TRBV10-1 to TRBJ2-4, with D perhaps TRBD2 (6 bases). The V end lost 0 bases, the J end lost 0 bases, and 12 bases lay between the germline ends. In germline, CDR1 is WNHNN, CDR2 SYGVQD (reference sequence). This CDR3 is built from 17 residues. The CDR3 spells CASSESLAAGAKNIQYF. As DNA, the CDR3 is TGCGCCAGCAGTGAGTCGCTGGCAGCGGGAGCCAAAAACATTCAGTACTTC.

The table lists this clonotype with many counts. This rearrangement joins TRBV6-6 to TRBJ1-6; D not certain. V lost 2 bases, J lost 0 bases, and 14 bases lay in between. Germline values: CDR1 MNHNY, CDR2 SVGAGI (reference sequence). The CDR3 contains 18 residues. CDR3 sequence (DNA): TGTGCCAGCAGTTACCTGTCCTTGGTTCGCTCCTATAATTCACCCCTCCACTTT. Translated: CASSYLSLVRSYNSPLHF.

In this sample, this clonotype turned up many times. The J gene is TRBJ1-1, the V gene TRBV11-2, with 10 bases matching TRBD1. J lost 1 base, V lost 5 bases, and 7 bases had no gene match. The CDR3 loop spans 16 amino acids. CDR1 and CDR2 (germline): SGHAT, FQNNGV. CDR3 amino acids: CASSPGTGAPNTEAFF. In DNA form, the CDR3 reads TGTGCCAGCAGCCCCGGGACAGGGGCCCCGAACACTGAAGCTTTCTTT.

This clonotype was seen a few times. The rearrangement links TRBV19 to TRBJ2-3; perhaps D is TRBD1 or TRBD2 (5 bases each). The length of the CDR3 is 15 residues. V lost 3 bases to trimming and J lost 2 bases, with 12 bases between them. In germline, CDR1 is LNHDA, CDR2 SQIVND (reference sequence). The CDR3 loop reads CASSMAGSYTDTQYF. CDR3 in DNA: TGTGCCAGTAGTATGGCAGGGAGCTACACAGATACGCAGTATTTT.

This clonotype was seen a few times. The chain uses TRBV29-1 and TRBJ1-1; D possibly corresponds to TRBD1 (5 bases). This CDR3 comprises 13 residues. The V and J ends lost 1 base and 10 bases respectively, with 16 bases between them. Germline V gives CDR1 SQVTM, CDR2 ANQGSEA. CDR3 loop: CSVEVNPRVAAFF. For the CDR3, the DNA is TGCAGCGTTGAAGTAAACCCCAGGGTTGCAGCTTTCTTT.

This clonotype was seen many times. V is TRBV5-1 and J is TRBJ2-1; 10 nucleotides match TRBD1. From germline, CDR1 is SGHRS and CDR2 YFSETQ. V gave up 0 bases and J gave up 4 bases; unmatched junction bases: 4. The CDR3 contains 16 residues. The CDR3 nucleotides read TGCGCCAGCAGCTTGGCCCCGGGACAGGGGTACAATGAGCAGTTCTTC. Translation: CASSLAPGQGYNEQFF.

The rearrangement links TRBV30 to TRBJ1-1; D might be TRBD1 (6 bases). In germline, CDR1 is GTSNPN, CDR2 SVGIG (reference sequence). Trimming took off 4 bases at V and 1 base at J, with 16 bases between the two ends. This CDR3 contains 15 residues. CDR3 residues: CAWTKQGAQNTEAFF. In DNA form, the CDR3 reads TGTGCCTGGACCAAACAGGGAGCCCAGAACACTGAAGCTTTCTTT.